This TCR beta chain was recovered during a study of identical twins. The study, taken as a whole, reports: A cross-sectional statistical analysis, not follow-up of the same donors, supported the conclusions. Beta out-of-frame twin sharing showed a weaker excess. An excess of low generation probability was shown by twin-shared out-of-frame alpha sequences.

This clonotype was counted between two and nine times. Its cognate antigen is unknown. Germline values: CDR1 SGHVS, CDR2 FNYEAQ. The CDR3 runs to 15 residues. The V and J ends lost 1 base and 1 base respectively, with 7 bases between them. TCRdb reprocessed the 5' RACE reads with MiXCR, giving one entry per CDR3 protein. The sample shows 240,000 or so distinct CDR3 sequences, about an eighth of them seen only once. The sample was also reused in another study, on yellow fever vaccine responses in identical twins. As that report states: A vaccine T cell response that seemed partly convergent and partly personalized was reported in twins.

This TCR was recovered from a young woman in good health. V gene TRBV7-6 combines with J gene TRBJ2-2, with D unclear. The sequenced sample consisted of memory (CD45RO+) T cells sorted from blood. CDR3 DNA sequence: TGTGCCAGCAGCTTAGAGACTTTGAACACCGGGGAGCTGTTTTTT. It specifies CASSLETLNTGELFF.